This T cell receptor (beta chain) derives from a study of Ad26.COV2.S vaccination and SARS-CoV-2 variants. Looking at the study overall: Ad26.COV2.S was injected intramuscularly once or twice, 56 days apart. Whole-study findings and limits: Those who received the vaccine showed greater spike-specific TCR breadth than those given placebo. Breadth of non-spike TCRs did not differ between vaccinees and placebo recipients.

Clones were read by immunoSEQ multiplex PCR, and TCRdb kept only the in-frame ones, dropping some. The table has 350,000 to 500,000 clones, 90% seen once. The treatment denotes: some 20 received Ad26.COV2.S at low or high dose, single or two shots; roughly 5 received placebo; per-sample allocation not given. Day 63 following the first vaccine or placebo injection was when the samples were taken. The sample came from a Boston adult aged 18-55 years. Germline assignment: CDR1 MDHEN and CDR2 SYDVKM. The CDR3 is made up of 14 amino acids. The V end was cut by 5 bases, the J end by 4 bases, with 14 bases between. In regard to this clone: Its antigen is not known.

The origin of this receptor is a person aged 18-60 years who received the Ad26.COV2.S COVID-19 vaccine or a placebo. This chain links TRBV28 with TRBJ1-2; D may be TRBD1 (5 bases). The sequences come from peripheral blood, collected in a trial of Ad26.COV2.S vaccine versus placebo. Written as DNA, the CDR3 is TGTGCCAGCAGTGAGCAGGGAGGCGGCTATGGCTACACCTTC. Amino acids: CASSEQGGGYGYTF.